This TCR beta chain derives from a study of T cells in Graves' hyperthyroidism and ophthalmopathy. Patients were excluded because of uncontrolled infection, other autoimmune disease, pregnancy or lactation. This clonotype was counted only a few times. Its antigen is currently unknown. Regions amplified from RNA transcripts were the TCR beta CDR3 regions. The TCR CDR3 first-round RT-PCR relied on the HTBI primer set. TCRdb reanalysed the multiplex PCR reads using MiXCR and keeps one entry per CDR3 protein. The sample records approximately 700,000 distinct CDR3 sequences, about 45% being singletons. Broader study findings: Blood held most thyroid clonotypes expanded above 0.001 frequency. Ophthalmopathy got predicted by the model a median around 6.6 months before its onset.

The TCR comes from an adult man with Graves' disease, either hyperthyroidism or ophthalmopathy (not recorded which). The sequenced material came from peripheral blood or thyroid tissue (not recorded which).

DNA of the CDR3: TGTGCCATCAGTGAGTCTACGGGGGCGAACTATGGCTACACCTTC. Translating it yields CAISESTGANYGYTF. This sequence joins TRBV10-3 and TRBJ1-2; possibly TRBD1 for D (6 bases). The CDR3 runs to 15 residues. From germline, CDR1 is ENHRY and CDR2 SYGVKD. V lost 0 bases and J 2 bases, leaving 10 bases between the germline ends.